Presented here are 32 T cell receptor beta chains from one specimen sequenced in a study of Ad26.COV2.S vaccination and SARS-CoV-2 variants. The assay was immunoSEQ multiplex PCR, and TCRdb's table has in-frame clones only and misses some. The sample comprises 300,000 to 350,000 clones, around 81% of which are singletons, and 2% to 2.5% rests with the top ten. Documented treatment: some 20 received Ad26.COV2.S at low or high dose, single or two shots; several received placebo; per-sample allocation not given. Sampling occurred on day 63 after the first vaccine or placebo injection. The sequencing here drew on peripheral blood, taken in a trial of Ad26.COV2.S vaccine versus placebo. The source is a person between 18 and 60 years old who received the Ad26.COV2.S COVID-19 vaccine or a placebo.

The CDR3 region is CASSEIGGFRTDTQYF. As DNA, the CDR3 is TGTGCCAGCAGTGAAATTGGAGGATTCCGCACAGATACGCAGTATTTT. V and J are TRBV25-1 and TRBJ2-3; possibly TRBD2 for D (5 bases). Germline CDR1 reads MGHDK; CDR2 reads SYGVNS. CDR3 size: 16 residues. Deletions cut 2 bases from V and 1 base from J, with 13 bases between.

This sequence joins TRBV2 and TRBJ2-2; D call uncertain. V shed 7 bases and J shed 6 bases, with 12 bases lying between them. This CDR3 is 13 amino acids long. Germline V gene sequence: CDR1 SNHLY, CDR2 FYNNEI. Here the CDR3 DNA reads TGTGCCAGCAAACACGCTGGGCCCGGGGAGCTGTTTTTT. Translated: CASKHAGPGELFF.

This clone was found once. The chain combines TRBV14 with TRBJ1-4; weak D call: TRBD1 (5 bases). V shed 0 bases and J shed 11 bases, with 10 bases lying between them. The germline CDR1 and CDR2 sequences are SGHDN and FVKESK. The CDR3 is made up of 13 amino acids. CDR3 nucleotide sequence: TGTGCCAGCAGCCAAGATTGGGCAGGGAAACTGTTTTTT. It encodes CASSQDWAGKLFF.

V is TRBV28 and J is TRBJ2-7; unclear D gene. V was pared by 3 bases and J by 5 bases, with 8 bases between. Germline loops: CDR1 MDHEN, CDR2 SYDVKM. The CDR3 totals 12 residues. The CDR3 here is CASSLFVNEQYF. The CDR3 DNA is TGTGCCAGCAGTTTGTTTGTAAACGAGCAGTACTTC.

CDR3 protein: CSASEERDSYF. CDR3 nucleotides: TGCAGTGCTAGCGAAGAGCGGGACTCTTACTTC. The chain has TRBV20-1 and TRBJ2-7; 7 bases are a match to TRBD2. With 3 bases clipped from V and 13 bases from J, the junction kept 9 bases outside the gene matches. CDR1 DFQATT and CDR2 SNEGSKA come from the germline V gene (reference sequence). The CDR3 consists of 11 residues.

The chain uses TRBV4-1 and TRBJ2-1; 7 bases map to TRBD2. CDR3 size: 18 residues. V gave up 0 bases and J gave up 4 bases; unmatched junction bases: 12. Per germline, CDR1 MGHRA and CDR2 YSYEKL. Written as DNA, the CDR3 is TGCGCCAGCAGCCAAGAAGTGGGGGGACTACCTCCTTACAATGAGCAGTTCTTC. Protein product: CASSQEVGGLPPYNEQFF.

This rearrangement joins TRBV14 to TRBJ1-1; possible D gene TRBD1, 6 bases. Trimming removed 1 base from V and 5 bases from J, with 14 bases in between. Germline lookup yields CDR1 SGHDN and CDR2 FVKESK. The CDR3 consists of 15 residues. This chain's CDR3 is CASSQGVIRGTEAFF. CDR3 DNA: TGTGCCAGCAGCCAAGGAGTCATAAGGGGGACTGAAGCTTTCTTT.

This chain links TRBV7-2 with TRBJ2-5; possible D gene TRBD2, 6 bases. The CDR3 totals 14 residues. The germline gives CDR1 SGHTA, CDR2 FQGNSA. With 5 bases removed from V and 4 bases from J, the gap between germline ends came to 14 bases. The CDR3 DNA is TGTGCCAGCAGCACAGCTGGGGGAGGAGAGACCCAGTACTTC. Residues: CASSTAGGGETQYF.

The genes are TRBV19 and TRBJ2-7; no reliable D call. This CDR3 is built from 14 residues. Germline V gene lookup returns CDR1 LNHDA and CDR2 SQIVND (reference sequence). V shed 3 bases and J shed 0 bases, with 9 bases lying between them. This chain's CDR3 is CASSISLASYEQYF. The CDR3, as DNA: TGTGCCAGTAGTATTAGTCTGGCCTCCTACGAGCAGTACTTC. The full variable domain, its missing parts supplied by reference TRBV19 and TRBJ2-7, is DGGITQSPKYLFRKEGQNVTLSCEQNLNHDAMYWYRQDPGQGLRLIYYSQIVNDFQKGDIAEGYSVSREKKESFPLTVTSAQKNPTAFYLCASSISLASYEQYFGPGTRLTVT.

The chain has TRBV6-2 or TRBV6-3 and TRBJ1-1, with 8 bases that match TRBD1. Unmatched junction bases numbered 10, after V lost 5 bases and J lost 14 bases. CDR3 length: 12 residues. Germline loops: CDR1 MNHEY, CDR2 SVGEGT. The CDR3 bases are TGTGCCAGCAGTATCGGACAGGGCTCATGGTTCTTT. This gives the protein CASSIGQGSWFF.

This chain links TRBV11-3 with TRBJ2-5, with TRBD1 matching 9 bases. Germline V lookup: CDR1 SGHNT, CDR2 YENEEA. V shed 5 bases, J shed 2 bases, and the junction held 6 bases outside the gene matches. This CDR3 comprises 15 residues. Here the CDR3 DNA reads TGTGCCAGCAGCCAACGACAGGGGGAACAAGAGACCCAGTACTTC. Amino acid sequence: CASSQRQGEQETQYF.

The V and J genes are TRBV3-1 (or the pseudogene TRBV3-2) and TRBJ2-5, with 10 bases identical to TRBD1. The CDR3 consists of 16 residues. The V segment lost 0 bases and the J segment 1 base; nucleotides outside the gene matches: 2. Per germline, CDR1 LGHDT and CDR2 YNNKEL (reference sequence). This CDR3 reads CASSQDGTGAQETQYF. The DNA for the CDR3 is TGTGCCAGCAGCCAAGACGGGACAGGGGCCCAAGAGACCCAGTACTTC.

The chain recombines TRBV6-5 with TRBJ2-3, with 9 bases that match TRBD2. Germline assignment: CDR1 MNHEY and CDR2 SVGAGI. CDR3 length equals 15 residues. J was trimmed by 2 bases and V by 6 bases; bases with no gene match: 6. CDR3 sequence (DNA): TGTGCCAGCAGAACAGCGGGGGGCAACACAGATACGCAGTATTTT. This encodes CASRTAGGNTDTQYF.

The genes are TRBV28 and TRBJ1-5, with D perhaps matching TRBD1 (5 bases). Trimming took 2 bases from V and 7 from J, leaving 12 bases between them. This CDR3 has 14 amino acids. Germline loops: CDR1 MDHEN, CDR2 SYDVKM. The CDR3 loop is CASSLRGEGQPQHF. CDR3 sequence (DNA): TGTGCCAGCAGTTTAAGAGGGGAAGGACAGCCCCAGCATTTT.

The chain has TRBV6-5 and TRBJ2-7; the D gene is possibly TRBD1 (7 bases). This CDR3 region has 15 residues. Germline loops: CDR1 MNHEY, CDR2 SVGAGI. V shed 5 bases and J shed 4 bases, with 18 bases lying between them. For the CDR3, the DNA is TGTGCCAGCAGTCCCCAGGGGGGCAGAGGGTACGAGCAGTACTTC. Translating it yields CASSPQGGRGYEQYF.

This chain joins TRBV9 and TRBJ2-7, with D perhaps TRBD2 (6 bases). V was shortened by 2 bases and J by 0 bases, with 9 bases between the two germline ends. In germline, CDR1 is SGDLS, CDR2 YYNGEE. This CDR3 has 14 amino acids. The CDR3 protein is CASSVWGDSYEQYF. The CDR3 nucleotides are TGTGCCAGCAGCGTTTGGGGGGACTCCTACGAGCAGTACTTC.

The chain carries TRBV11-3 and TRBJ2-4; D is unclear. Germline CDR1 is SGHNT and CDR2 is YENEEA. V was clipped by 5 bases and J by 0 bases, with 14 bases between them. The CDR3 length is 16 residues. The CDR3 DNA sequence: TGTGCCAGCAGCCCAGCCTCGGAGTTAGCCAAAAACATTCAGTACTTC. Residues: CASSPASELAKNIQYF.

V gene TRBV18 combines with J gene TRBJ1-4; D unresolved. The CDR3 has 16 amino acids. CDR1 is KGHSH, CDR2 LQKENI, per germline. The ends were cut back, 1 base at V and 8 bases at J, with 17 bases in the middle. CDR3 region: CASSPHTRRIGEKLFF. CDR3 coding DNA: TGTGCCAGCTCACCACACACTAGGCGGATCGGGGAAAAACTGTTTTTT.

The V call is TRBV27, the J call TRBJ1-3, with D unresolved. The CDR3 is 14 amino acids. Germline lookup yields CDR1 MNHEY and CDR2 SMNVEV (reference sequence). Trimming removed 2 bases at V and 1 base at J, with 6 bases between. The CDR3 DNA is TGTGCCAGCAGTTTACTGGGGTCTGGAAACACCATATATTTT. The encoded protein is CASSLLGSGNTIYF.

The rearrangement joins TRBV10-3 to TRBJ1-2; TRBD1 agrees at 8 bases. Per germline, CDR1 ENHRY and CDR2 SYGVKD. This CDR3 region has 13 residues. The V gene end was trimmed by 7 bases and the J gene end by 4 bases; junction bases not matched to a gene: 5. Here the CDR3 reads CAITGGRGYGYTF. The CDR3, as DNA: TGTGCCATCACAGGGGGCCGAGGCTATGGCTACACCTTC.

V usage is TRBV5-1 and J usage is TRBJ2-7; D may be TRBD2 (5 bases). The CDR3 loop spans 15 amino acids. Per germline, CDR1 SGHRS and CDR2 YFSETQ. Trimming removed 0 bases from V and 3 bases from J, with 13 bases in between. CDR3 coding DNA: TGCGCCAGCAGCTTGGTGAGCGGAATATACTACGAGCAGTACTTC. As protein: CASSLVSGIYYEQYF.

The rearrangement joins TRBV6-6 to TRBJ2-1; TRBD2 agrees at 7 bases. V shed 6 bases, J shed 4 bases, and the junction held 9 bases outside the gene matches. This CDR3 contains 15 residues. Germline CDR1 MNHNY, CDR2 SVGAGI (reference sequence). The CDR3 loop is CASRSLAQQYNEQFF. The DNA of the CDR3 is TGTGCCAGCAGATCACTAGCGCAGCAATACAATGAGCAGTTCTTC.

The J gene is TRBJ2-3, the V gene TRBV7-9; 7 nucleotides line up with TRBD1. Per the germline V gene, CDR1 is SEHNR and CDR2 is FQNEAQ (reference sequence). This CDR3 has 14 residues. After removal of 5 bases from V and 0 bases from J, the junction contained 2 bases not matched to a gene. The CDR3: CASSLQGSTDTQYF. CDR3 sequence (DNA): TGTGCCAGCAGCCTACAGGGGAGCACAGATACGCAGTATTTT.

The rearrangement uses TRBV9 and TRBJ1-3; 9 bases are a match to TRBD1. Germline V CDR1 and CDR2: SGDLS, YYNGEE. The CDR3 consists of 18 residues. J was trimmed by 0 bases and V by 3 bases; bases with no gene match: 10. CDR3 in DNA: TGTGCCAGCAGCGCGGGACAGGGAGCGGCCGGCTCTGGAAACACCATATATTTT. Translation: CASSAGQGAAGSGNTIYF.

In DNA form, the CDR3 reads TGTGCCAGCAGCTTAAGATCCCAGGCCACTGAAGCTTTCTTT. Protein product: CASSLRSQATEAFF. The chain has TRBV7-9 and TRBJ1-1; no clear D gene. This CDR3 has 14 amino acids. CDR1 and CDR2 (germline): SEHNR, FQNEAQ (reference sequence). Trimming shortened V by 2 bases and J by 4 bases, and 11 bases separated the two germline ends.

DNA for the CDR3: TGCGCCAGCAGCCAAGATTTTCCCTCCGAGACCCAGTACTTC. Protein product: CASSQDFPSETQYF. The genes are TRBV4-1 and TRBJ2-5; D is undetermined. The germline gives CDR1 MGHRA, CDR2 YSYEKL. CDR3 length: 14 amino acids. V was clipped by 0 bases and J by 5 bases, with 10 bases between them.

V is TRBV6-4 and J is TRBJ2-5; 7 bases are a match to TRBD1. With V trimmed by 2 bases and J by 2 bases, 14 bases remained unmatched. The CDR3 loop spans 18 amino acids. The V gene's germline CDR1 is MRHNA and CDR2 SNTAGT. DNA for the CDR3: TGTGCCAGCAGTGACAACCCACCCAGACAGGGAAAACAAGAGACCCAGTACTTC. It codes for CASSDNPPRQGKQETQYF.

The rearrangement links TRBV7-2 to TRBJ2-5; D is possibly TRBD1 or TRBD2 (5 bases each). The germline V gene encodes CDR1 SGHTA and CDR2 FQGNSA. The CDR3 contains 15 residues. The V end was cut by 3 bases, the J end by 5 bases, with 16 bases between. Here the CDR3 DNA reads TGTGCCAGCAGCTTCCGGGACCCCGAACGGGAGACCCAGTACTTC. It yields the protein CASSFRDPERETQYF.

With respect to this clone: The same CDR3 also results from other DNA sequences found in this sample. The rearrangement uses TRBV3-1 (or the pseudogene TRBV3-2) and TRBJ1-5, with D unclear. This CDR3 has 14 amino acids. From germline, CDR1 is LGHDT and CDR2 YNNKEL (reference sequence). V was clipped by 0 bases and J by 5 bases, with 8 bases between them. CDR3 amino acids: CASSQDLGDQPQHF. CDR3 bases: TGTGCCAGCAGCCAAGATCTGGGTGATCAGCCCCAGCATTTT.

The gene calls are TRBV6-5 and TRBJ2-1; 9 nucleotides line up with TRBD2. Germline V CDR1 and CDR2: MNHEY, SVGAGI. The trim removed 5 bases at V and 6 bases at J, leaving 2 bases unmatched. This CDR3 region has 13 residues. The CDR3 DNA is TGTGCCAGCAGTCGGACTAGCGCCAATGAGCAGTTCTTC. Amino acid sequence: CASSRTSANEQFF.

This rearrangement joins TRBV11-3 to TRBJ1-4; 11 bases are a match to TRBD1. V lost 4 bases and J lost 10; bases outside the gene matches: 8. The CDR3 is made up of 15 amino acids. The germline V gene has CDR1 SGHNT and CDR2 YENEEA. The CDR3 DNA reads as TGTGCCAGCAGCTCCCTGGACAGGGGGCTAGGAAAACTGTTTTTT. Translated: CASSSLDRGLGKLFF.

The chain combines TRBV28 with TRBJ1-2; D is perhaps TRBD1 (5 bases). Trimming shortened V by 4 bases and J by 2 bases, and 29 bases separated the two germline ends. The CDR3 consists of 20 residues. CDR1 is MDHEN and CDR2 is SYDVKM in the germline V gene. This CDR3 is CASSSLAWKPGQTINYGYTF. CDR3 in DNA: TGTGCCAGCAGTTCCTTGGCGTGGAAACCGGGGCAGACGATCAACTATGGCTACACCTTC.